These 8 T cell receptor beta chains were sequenced from one sample in a study of long-term antiretroviral therapy in people with HIV (dated by TCRdb to between 2021 and 2024). The immunoSEQ hsTCRB v3.0 assay was used at survey level resolution to sequence the TRB variable region. The source is immuneACCESS, and TCRdb retained only in-frame sequences with V and J called. Part of the clones is not carried over; for the studies checked, unresolved V genes explain less than half of this, and the remainder is unexplained. This sample has around 19,000 clones in its table, and about 89% of those were observed once. Less than 4% of the sample comes from the top ten. Sequencing was performed on unsorted PBMCs, taken 2.6 years after starting antiretroviral therapy. Receptors were obtained from a woman between 50 and 59 years old with HIV.

J is TRBJ2-4 and V is TRBV10-3; D assignment may be TRBD1 or TRBD2 (6 bases each). This CDR3 region has 15 residues. Germline CDR1 reads ENHRY; CDR2 reads SYGVKD. The V and J ends lost 0 bases and 3 bases respectively, with 9 bases between them. The CDR3 loop is CAISESGGGKNIQYF. The CDR3 bases are TGTGCCATCAGTGAGTCAGGGGGAGGCAAAAACATTCAGTACTTC.

V gene TRBV19 combines with J gene TRBJ2-7; no clear D. Trimming took 1 base from V and 1 from J, leaving 5 bases between them. Germline V gives CDR1 LNHDA, CDR2 SQIVND (reference sequence). The CDR3 runs 13 residues. The CDR3 spells CASSIAASYEQYF. DNA of the CDR3: TGTGCCAGTAGTATAGCCGCATCCTACGAGCAGTACTTC.

This clone was observed a handful of times. The V and J genes are TRBV25-1 and TRBJ1-5; possible D gene TRBD1, 6 bases. The length of the CDR3 is 13 residues. The germline CDR1 and CDR2 sequences are MGHDK and SYGVNS. V lost 4 bases and J 2 bases, leaving 6 bases between the germline ends. As DNA, the CDR3 is TGTGCCAGCAGTGGACAGGGCAATCAGCCCCAGCATTTT. Its protein product is CASSGQGNQPQHF.

The chain employs TRBV19 and TRBJ1-5; 7 bases match TRBD1. With 6 bases clipped from V and 0 bases from J, the junction kept 5 bases outside the gene matches. CDR3 length: 15 residues. The germline V gene encodes CDR1 LNHDA and CDR2 SQIVND (reference sequence). The CDR3 sequence is CASRDRLFSNQPQHF. The CDR3 nucleotides are TGTGCCAGTAGGGACAGGTTGTTTAGCAATCAGCCCCAGCATTTT.

The rearrangement joins TRBV6-1 to TRBJ2-7; either TRBD1 or TRBD2 may fit D (5 bases each). V lost 8 bases and J 7 bases, leaving 15 bases between the germline ends. The CDR3 runs 12 residues. Germline CDR1 reads MNHNS; CDR2 reads SASEGT. CDR3 loop: CASRDGVLEQYF. The CDR3 DNA reads TGTGCCAGCCGGGACGGAGTATTAGAGCAGTACTTC.

This clone was observed a handful of times. The sample holds other DNA sequences that translate to the same CDR3. The chain is built from TRBV13 and TRBJ2-7, with 7 bases aligning to TRBD2. Germline V gene data show CDR1 as PRHDT and CDR2 as FYEKMQ (reference sequence). V shed 1 base and J 2 bases; nucleotides not matched to a gene: 2. The CDR3 contains 14 residues. This chain's CDR3 is CASSLVGGTYEQYF. CDR3 nucleotide sequence: TGTGCCAGCAGCTTAGTCGGGGGGACCTACGAGCAGTACTTC.

The V gene is TRBV2, the J gene TRBJ2-7, with D possibly TRBD2 on 5 matching bases. Germline CDR1 is SNHLY and CDR2 is FYNNEI. The CDR3 is made up of 13 amino acids. V lost 4 bases and J lost 8, with 15 bases in between. DNA for the CDR3: TGTGCCAGCAGTGGGACGGGGTTCGACAAGCAGTACTTC. It yields the protein CASSGTGFDKQYF.

This clone was detected only a few times. This chain joins TRBV6-5 and TRBJ2-5; 9 bases align to TRBD1. Per germline, CDR1 MNHEY and CDR2 SVGAGI. The CDR3 has 16 residues. Trimming at V came to 2 bases and at J to 6 bases, leaving 10 bases not matched to a gene. CDR3 region: CASSYGGTGREKTQYF. In DNA form, the CDR3 reads TGTGCCAGCAGTTACGGTGGGACAGGGAGGGAAAAGACCCAGTACTTC.